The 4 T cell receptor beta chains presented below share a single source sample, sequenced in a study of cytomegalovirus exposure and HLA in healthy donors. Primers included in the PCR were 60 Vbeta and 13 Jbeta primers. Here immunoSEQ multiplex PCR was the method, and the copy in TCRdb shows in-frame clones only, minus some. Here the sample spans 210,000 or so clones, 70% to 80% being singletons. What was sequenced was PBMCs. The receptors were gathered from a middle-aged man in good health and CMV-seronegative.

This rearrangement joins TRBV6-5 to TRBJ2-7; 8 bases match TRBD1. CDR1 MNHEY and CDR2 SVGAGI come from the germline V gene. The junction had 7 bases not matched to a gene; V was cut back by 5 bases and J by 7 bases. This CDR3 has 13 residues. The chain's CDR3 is CASSPGTGLEQYF. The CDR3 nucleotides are TGTGCCAGCAGTCCCGGGACAGGCCTGGAGCAGTACTTC.

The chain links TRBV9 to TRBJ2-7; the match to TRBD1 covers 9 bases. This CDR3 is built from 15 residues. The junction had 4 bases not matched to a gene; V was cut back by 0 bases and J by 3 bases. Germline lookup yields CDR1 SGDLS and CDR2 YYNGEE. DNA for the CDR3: TGTGCCAGCAGCGTAGGGACAGGGGACTTCTACGAGCAGTACTTC. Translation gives CASSVGTGDFYEQYF.

DNA of the CDR3: TGTGCCAGCAGCCCATTGGGAAGCGGGGGAGTCAACGAGCAGTACTTC. This translates into CASSPLGSGGVNEQYF. V is TRBV5-4 and J is TRBJ2-7, with 8 bases lining up with TRBD2. Germline CDR1 SGHNT, CDR2 YYREEE (reference sequence). J was trimmed by 5 bases and V by 4 bases; bases with no gene match: 14. The CDR3 has 16 amino acids. Drawing the rest from reference TRBV5-4 and TRBJ2-7, the complete variable domain is ETGVTQSPTHLIKTRGQQVTLRCSSQSGHNTVSWYQQALGQGPQFIFQYYREEENGRGNFPPRFSGLQFPNYSSELNVNALELDDSALYLCASSPLGSGGVNEQYFGPGTRLTVT.

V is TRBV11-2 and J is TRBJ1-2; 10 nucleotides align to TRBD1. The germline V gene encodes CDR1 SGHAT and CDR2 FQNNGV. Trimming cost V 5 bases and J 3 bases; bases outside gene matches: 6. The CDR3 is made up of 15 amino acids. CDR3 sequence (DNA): TGTGCCAGCAGCCGAGACAGGGGGCAGTACTATGGCTACACCTTC. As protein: CASSRDRGQYYGYTF.